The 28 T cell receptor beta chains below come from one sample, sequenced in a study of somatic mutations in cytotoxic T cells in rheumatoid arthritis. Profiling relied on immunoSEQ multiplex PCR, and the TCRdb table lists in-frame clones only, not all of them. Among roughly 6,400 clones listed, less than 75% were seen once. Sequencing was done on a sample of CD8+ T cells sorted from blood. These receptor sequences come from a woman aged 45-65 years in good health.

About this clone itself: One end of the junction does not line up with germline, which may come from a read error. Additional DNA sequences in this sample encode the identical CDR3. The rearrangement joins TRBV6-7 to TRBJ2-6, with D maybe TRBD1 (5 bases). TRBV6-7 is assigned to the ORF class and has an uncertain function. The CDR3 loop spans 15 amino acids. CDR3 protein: CASITGSSGANVLTF. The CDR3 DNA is TGTGCCAGCATTACAGGATCCTCTGGGGCCAACGTCCTAACTTTC.

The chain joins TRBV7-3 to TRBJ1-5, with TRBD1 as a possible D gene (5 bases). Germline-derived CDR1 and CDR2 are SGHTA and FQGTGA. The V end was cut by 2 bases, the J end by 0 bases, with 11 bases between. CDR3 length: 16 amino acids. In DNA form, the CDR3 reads TGTGCCAGCAGCTTATGGACACTGTATAGCAATCAGCCCCAGCATTTT. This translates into CASSLWTLYSNQPQHF.

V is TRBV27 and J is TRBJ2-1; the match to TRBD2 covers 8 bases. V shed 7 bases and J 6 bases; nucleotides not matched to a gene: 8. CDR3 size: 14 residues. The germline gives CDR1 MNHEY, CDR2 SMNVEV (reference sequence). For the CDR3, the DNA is TGTGCCAGCAATCCGGGGGGGCTTGGCAATGAGCAGTTCTTC. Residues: CASNPGGLGNEQFF.

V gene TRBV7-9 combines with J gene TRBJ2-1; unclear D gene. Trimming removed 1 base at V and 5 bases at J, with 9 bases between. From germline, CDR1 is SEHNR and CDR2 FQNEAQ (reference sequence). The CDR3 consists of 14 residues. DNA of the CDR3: TGTGCCAGCAGCTTAGTGCCTAGTCACAATGAGCAGTTCTTC. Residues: CASSLVPSHNEQFF.

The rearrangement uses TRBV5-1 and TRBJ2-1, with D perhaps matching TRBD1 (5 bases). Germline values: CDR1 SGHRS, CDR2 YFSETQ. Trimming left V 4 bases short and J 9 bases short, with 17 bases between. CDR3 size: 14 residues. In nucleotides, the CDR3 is TGCGCCAGCAGCCAGGGCAGCGTATACTCTGAGCAGTTCTTC. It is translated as CASSQGSVYSEQFF. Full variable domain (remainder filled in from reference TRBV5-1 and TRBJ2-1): KAGVTQTPRYLIKTRGQQVTLSCSPISGHRSVSWYQQTPGQGLQFLFEYFSETQRNKGNFPGRFSGRQFSNSRSEMNVSTLELGDSALYLCASSQGSVYSEQFFGPGTRLTVL.

CDR3 nucleotides: TGTGCCAGCAGTTATAGTGCGGGACAGAACTACGAGCAGTACTTC. Encoded protein: CASSYSAGQNYEQYF. The rearrangement joins TRBV6-6 to TRBJ2-7; the D gene is possibly TRBD1 (7 bases). The germline V and J ends were trimmed by 3 bases and 3 bases, with 15 bases remaining between them. The V gene's germline CDR1 is MNHNY and CDR2 SVGAGI (reference sequence). This CDR3 has 15 residues.

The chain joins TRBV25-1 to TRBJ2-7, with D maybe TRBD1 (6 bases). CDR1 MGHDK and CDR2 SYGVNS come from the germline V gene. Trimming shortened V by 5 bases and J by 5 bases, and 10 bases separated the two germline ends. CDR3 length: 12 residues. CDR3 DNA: TGTGCCAGCAGTCCACAGGGAGACGAGCAGTACTTC. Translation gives CASSPQGDEQYF.

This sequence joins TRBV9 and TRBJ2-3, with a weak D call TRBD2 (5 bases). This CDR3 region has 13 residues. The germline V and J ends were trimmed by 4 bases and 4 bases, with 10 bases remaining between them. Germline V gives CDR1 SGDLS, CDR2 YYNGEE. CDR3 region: CASSSGVADTQYF. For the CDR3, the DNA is TGTGCCAGCAGCTCCGGGGTAGCAGATACGCAGTATTTT.

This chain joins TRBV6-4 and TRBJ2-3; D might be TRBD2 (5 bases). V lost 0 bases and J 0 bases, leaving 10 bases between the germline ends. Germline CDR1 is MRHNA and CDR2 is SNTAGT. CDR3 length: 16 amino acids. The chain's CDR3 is CASSDSSGTSTDTQYF. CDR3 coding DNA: TGTGCCAGCAGTGACTCGAGCGGCACTAGCACAGATACGCAGTATTTT.

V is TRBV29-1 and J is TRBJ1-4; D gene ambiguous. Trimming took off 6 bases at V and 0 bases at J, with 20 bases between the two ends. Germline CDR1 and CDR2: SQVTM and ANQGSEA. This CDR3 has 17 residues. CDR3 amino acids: CSVTSPEGWSTNEKLFF. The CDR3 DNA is TGCAGCGTCACCTCTCCAGAGGGCTGGTCAACTAATGAAAAACTGTTTTTT.

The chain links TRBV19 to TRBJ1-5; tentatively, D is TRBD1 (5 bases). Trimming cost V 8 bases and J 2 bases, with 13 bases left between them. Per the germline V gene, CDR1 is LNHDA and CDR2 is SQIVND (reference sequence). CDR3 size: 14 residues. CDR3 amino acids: CASRLWGGNQPQHF. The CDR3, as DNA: TGTGCCAGTCGGTTATGGGGCGGCAATCAGCCCCAGCATTTT.

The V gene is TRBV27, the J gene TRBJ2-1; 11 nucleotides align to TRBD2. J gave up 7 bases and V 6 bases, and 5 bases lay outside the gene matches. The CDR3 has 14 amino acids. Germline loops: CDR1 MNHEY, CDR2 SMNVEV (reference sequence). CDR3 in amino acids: CASRVAGGPNEQFF. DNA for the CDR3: TGTGCCAGCAGAGTAGCGGGGGGGCCGAATGAGCAGTTCTTC.

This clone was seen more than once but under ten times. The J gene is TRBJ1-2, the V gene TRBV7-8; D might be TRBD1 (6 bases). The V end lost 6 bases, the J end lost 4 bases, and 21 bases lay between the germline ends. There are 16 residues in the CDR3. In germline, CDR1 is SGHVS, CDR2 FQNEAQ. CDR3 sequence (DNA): TGTGCCAGCAGGAAAGGGGGGGGAGGGGCCTTCTATGGCTACACCTTC. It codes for CASRKGGGGAFYGYTF.

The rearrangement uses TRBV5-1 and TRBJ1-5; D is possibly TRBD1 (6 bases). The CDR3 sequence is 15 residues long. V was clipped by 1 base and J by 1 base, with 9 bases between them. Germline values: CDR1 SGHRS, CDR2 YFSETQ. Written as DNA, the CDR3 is TGCGCCAGCAGCTTGAGGGGGGGCAGCAATCAGCCCCAGCATTTT. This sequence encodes CASSLRGGSNQPQHF. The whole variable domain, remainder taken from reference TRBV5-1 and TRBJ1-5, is KAGVTQTPRYLIKTRGQQVTLSCSPISGHRSVSWYQQTPGQGLQFLFEYFSETQRNKGNFPGRFSGRQFSNSRSEMNVSTLELGDSALYLCASSLRGGSNQPQHFGDGTRLSIL.

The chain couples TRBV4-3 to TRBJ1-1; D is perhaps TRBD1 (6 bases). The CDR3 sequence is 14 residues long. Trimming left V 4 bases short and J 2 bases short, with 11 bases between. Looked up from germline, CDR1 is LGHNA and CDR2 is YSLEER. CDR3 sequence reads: CASSPETGNTEAFF. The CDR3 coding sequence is TGCGCCAGCAGCCCCGAGACAGGCAACACTGAAGCTTTCTTT.

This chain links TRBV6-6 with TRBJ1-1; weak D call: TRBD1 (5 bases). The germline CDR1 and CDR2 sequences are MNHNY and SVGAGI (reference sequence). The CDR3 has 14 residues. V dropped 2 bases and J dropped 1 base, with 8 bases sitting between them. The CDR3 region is CASSYTGGNTEAFF. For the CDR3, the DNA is TGTGCCAGCAGTTACACGGGGGGGAACACTGAAGCTTTCTTT.

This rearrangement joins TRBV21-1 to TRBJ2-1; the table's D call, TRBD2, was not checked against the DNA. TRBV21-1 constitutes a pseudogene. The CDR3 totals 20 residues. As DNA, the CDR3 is TGTGCCAGCAGCAAAATGCCCCTCGGGGGGGGGCCACTAGTCTACAATGAGCAGTTCTTC. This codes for CASSKMPLGGGPLVYNEQFF.

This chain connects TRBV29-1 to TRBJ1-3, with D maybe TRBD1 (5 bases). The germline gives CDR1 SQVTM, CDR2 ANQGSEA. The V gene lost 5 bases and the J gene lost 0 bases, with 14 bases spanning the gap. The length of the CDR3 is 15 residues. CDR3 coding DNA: TGCAGCGTTCAAGGCAGGGTCAACTCTGGAAACACCATATATTTT. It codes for CSVQGRVNSGNTIYF.

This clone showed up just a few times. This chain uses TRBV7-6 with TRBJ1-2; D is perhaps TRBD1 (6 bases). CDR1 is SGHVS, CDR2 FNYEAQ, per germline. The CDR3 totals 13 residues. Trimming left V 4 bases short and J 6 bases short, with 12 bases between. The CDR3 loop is CASSSTGSDGYTF. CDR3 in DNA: TGTGCCAGCAGCTCTACAGGGTCCGATGGCTACACCTTC.

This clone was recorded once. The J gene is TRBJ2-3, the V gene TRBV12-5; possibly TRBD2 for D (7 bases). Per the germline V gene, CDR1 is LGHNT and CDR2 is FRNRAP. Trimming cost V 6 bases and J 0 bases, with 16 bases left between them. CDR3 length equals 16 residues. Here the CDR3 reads CASGPGGGPSTDTQYF. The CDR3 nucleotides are TGTGCTAGTGGCCCTGGCGGGGGCCCTAGCACAGATACGCAGTATTTT.

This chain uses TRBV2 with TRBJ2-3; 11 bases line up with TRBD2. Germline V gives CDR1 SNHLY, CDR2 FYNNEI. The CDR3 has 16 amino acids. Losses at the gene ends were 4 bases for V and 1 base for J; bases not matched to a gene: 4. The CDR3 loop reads CASSVPTSGGTDTQYF. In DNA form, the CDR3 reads TGTGCCAGCAGTGTGCCGACTAGCGGGGGCACAGATACGCAGTATTTT. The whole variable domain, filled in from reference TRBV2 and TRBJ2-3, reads EPEVTQTPSHQVTQMGQEVILRCVPISNHLYFYWYRQILGQKVEFLVSFYNNEISEKSEIFDDQFSVERPDGSNFTLKIRSTKLEDSAMYFCASSVPTSGGTDTQYFGPGTRLTVL.

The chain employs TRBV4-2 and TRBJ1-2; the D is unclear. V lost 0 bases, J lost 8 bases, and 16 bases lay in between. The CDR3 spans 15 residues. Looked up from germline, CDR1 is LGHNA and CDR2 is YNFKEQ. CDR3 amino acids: CASSQDVLYHRGYTF. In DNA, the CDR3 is TGTGCCAGCAGCCAAGACGTTTTGTATCACCGGGGCTACACCTTC.

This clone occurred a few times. CDR3 loop: CASSSWPGSNQPQHF. DNA of the CDR3: TGTGCCAGCAGCTCATGGCCTGGTTCCAATCAGCCCCAGCATTTT. The chain joins TRBV5-6 to TRBJ1-5; D unresolved. V was shortened by 3 bases and J by 3 bases, with 13 bases between the two germline ends. Germline V CDR1 and CDR2: SGHDT, YYEEEE. The CDR3 loop spans 15 amino acids.

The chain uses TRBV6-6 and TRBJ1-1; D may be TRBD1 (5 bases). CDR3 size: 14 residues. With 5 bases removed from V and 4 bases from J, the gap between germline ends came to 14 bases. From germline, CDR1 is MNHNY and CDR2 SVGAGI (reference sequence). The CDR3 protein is CASSIQGLATEAFF. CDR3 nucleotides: TGTGCCAGCAGTATCCAGGGTTTGGCCACTGAAGCTTTCTTT.

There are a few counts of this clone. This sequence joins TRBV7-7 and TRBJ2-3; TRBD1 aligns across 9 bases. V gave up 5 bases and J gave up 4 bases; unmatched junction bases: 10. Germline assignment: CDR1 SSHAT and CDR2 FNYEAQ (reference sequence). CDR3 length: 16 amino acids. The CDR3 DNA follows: TGTGCCAGCAGCCAAGGTGGGACAGGGAGCGCAGATACGCAGTATTTT. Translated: CASSQGGTGSADTQYF.

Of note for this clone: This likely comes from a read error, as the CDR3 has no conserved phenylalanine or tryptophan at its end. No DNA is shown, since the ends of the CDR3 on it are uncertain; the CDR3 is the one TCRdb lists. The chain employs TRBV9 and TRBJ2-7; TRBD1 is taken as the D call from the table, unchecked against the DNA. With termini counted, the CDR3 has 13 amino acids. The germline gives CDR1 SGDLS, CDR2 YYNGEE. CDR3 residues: CASSSQTDGSLDL.

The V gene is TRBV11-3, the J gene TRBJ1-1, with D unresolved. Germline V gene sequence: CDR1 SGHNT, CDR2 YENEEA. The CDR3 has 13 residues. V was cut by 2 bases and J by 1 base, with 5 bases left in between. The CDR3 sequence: CASSLTGNTEAFF. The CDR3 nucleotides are TGTGCCAGCAGCTTAACGGGGAACACTGAAGCTTTCTTT.

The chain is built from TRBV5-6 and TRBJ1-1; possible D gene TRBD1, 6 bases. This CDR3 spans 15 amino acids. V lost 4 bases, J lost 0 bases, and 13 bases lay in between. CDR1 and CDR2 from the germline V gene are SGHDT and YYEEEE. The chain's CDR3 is CASSPGARMNTEAFF. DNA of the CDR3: TGTGCCAGCAGCCCAGGGGCGCGCATGAACACTGAAGCTTTCTTT. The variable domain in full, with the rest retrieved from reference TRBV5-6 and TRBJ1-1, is DAGVTQSPTHLIKTRGQQVTLRCSPKSGHDTVSWYQQALGQGPQFIFQYYEEEERQRGNFPDRFSGHQFPNYSSELNVNALLLGDSALYLCASSPGARMNTEAFFGQGTRLTVV.